Listed here are 2 T cell receptor beta chains from one sample, sequenced in a study of memory CD4+ T cells and cytomegalovirus serostatus. Single viable CD3+CD4+CD8-CD45RO+ cells were sorted as the memory CD4+ T cells. Using immunoSEQ multiplex PCR, the repertoire was profiled, and TCRdb retains in-frame clones only, with some absent. The sample lists tens of thousands of clones; 65% to 85% were seen once. Sample: memory CD4+ T cells from blood. These receptor sequences come from an adult in good health and CMV-seronegative.

V usage is TRBV6-5 and J usage is TRBJ2-3; D gene uncertain. Germline V gene sequence: CDR1 MNHEY, CDR2 SVGAGI. The CDR3 has 13 residues. The ends were cut back, 6 bases at V and 1 base at J, with 8 bases in the middle. The CDR3 DNA is TGTGCCAGCAGATACGAGCGCACAGATACGCAGTATTTT. The encoded protein is CASRYERTDTQYF.

The gene calls are TRBV28 and TRBJ1-2; D possibly corresponds to TRBD1 (5 bases). The CDR3 contains 13 residues. Germline CDR1 MDHEN, CDR2 SYDVKM. V shed 5 bases and J shed 3 bases, with 10 bases lying between them. The CDR3 coding sequence is TGTGCCAGCAGTCCAGGACAATACTATGGCTACACCTTC. The encoded protein is CASSPGQYYGYTF.